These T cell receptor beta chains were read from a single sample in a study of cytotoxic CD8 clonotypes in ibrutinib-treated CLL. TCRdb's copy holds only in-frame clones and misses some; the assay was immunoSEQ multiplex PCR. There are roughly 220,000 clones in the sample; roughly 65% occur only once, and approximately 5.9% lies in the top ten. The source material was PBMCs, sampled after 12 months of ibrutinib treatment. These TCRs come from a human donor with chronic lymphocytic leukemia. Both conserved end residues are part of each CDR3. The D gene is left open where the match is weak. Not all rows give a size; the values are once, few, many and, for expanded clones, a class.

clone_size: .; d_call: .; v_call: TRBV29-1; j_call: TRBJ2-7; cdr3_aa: CSVAGLRSSYEQYF; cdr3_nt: TGCAGCGTCGCCGGACTCAGGAGCTCCTACGAGCAGTACTTC
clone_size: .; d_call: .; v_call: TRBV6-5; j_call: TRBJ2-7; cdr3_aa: CASSVTWNSYEQYF; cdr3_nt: TGTGCCAGCAGCGTTACCTGGAACTCCTACGAGCAGTACTTC
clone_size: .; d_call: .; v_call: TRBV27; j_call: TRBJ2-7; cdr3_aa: CASKGRESSYEQYF; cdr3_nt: TGTGCCAGCAAGGGGCGTGAGAGCTCCTACGAGCAGTACTTC
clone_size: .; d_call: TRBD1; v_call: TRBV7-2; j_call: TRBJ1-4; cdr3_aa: CASSARQGPNEKLFF; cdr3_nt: TGTGCCAGCAGCGCCCGACAGGGGCCTAATGAAAAACTGTTTTTT
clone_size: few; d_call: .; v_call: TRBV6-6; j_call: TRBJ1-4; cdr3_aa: CASSRVGNEKLFF; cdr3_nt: TGTGCCAGCAGCAGGGTGGGCAATGAAAAACTGTTTTTT
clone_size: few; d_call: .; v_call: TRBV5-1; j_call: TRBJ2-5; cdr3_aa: CASSLGAETQYF; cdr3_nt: TGCGCCAGCAGCTTGGGGGCGGAGACCCAGTACTTC
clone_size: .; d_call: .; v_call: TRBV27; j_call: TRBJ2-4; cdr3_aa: CASSLAGPGNIQYF; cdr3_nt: TGTGCCAGCAGTTTGGCAGGCCCGGGGAACATTCAGTACTTC
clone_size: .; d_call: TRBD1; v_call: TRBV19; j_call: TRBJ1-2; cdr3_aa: CASTQGAENYGYTF; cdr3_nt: TGTGCCAGTACCCAGGGGGCTGAGAACTATGGCTACACCTTC
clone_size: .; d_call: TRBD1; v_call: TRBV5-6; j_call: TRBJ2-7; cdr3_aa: CASSPGQGREQYF; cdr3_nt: TGTGCCAGCAGCCCGGGACAGGGAAGGGAGCAGTACTTC
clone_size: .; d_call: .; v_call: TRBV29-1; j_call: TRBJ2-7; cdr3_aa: CSVELMTYEQYF; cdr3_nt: TGCAGCGTTGAACTTATGACCTACGAGCAGTACTTC
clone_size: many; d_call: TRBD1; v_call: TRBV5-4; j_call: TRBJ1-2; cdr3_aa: CASSLPRDRGNYGYTF; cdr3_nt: TGTGCCAGCAGCTTGCCCCGGGACAGGGGAAATTATGGCTACACCTTC
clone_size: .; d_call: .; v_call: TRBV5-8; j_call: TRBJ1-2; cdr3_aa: CASSPGDRNTMEGYTF; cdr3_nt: TGTGCCAGCAGCCCGGGGGATCGCAACACAATGGAAGGCTACACCTTC
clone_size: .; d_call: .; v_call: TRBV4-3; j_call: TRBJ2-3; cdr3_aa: CASSRGVGTDTQYF; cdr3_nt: TGCGCCAGCAGCCGGGGGGTTGGCACAGATACGCAGTATTTT
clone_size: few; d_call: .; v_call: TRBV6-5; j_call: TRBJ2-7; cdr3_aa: CASSYQGGSYEQYF; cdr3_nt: TGTGCCAGCAGTTACCAGGGGGGATCCTACGAGCAGTACTTC
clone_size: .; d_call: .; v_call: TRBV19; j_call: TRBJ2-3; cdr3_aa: CASSIYITDTQYF; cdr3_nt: TGTGCCAGTAGTATCTATATCACAGATACGCAGTATTTT
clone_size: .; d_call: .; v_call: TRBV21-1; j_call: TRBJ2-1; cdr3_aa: CASSKSGTGRSSHEQFF; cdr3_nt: TGTGCCAGCAGCAAAAGCGGGACAGGGAGGAGTTCGCATGAGCAGTTCTTC
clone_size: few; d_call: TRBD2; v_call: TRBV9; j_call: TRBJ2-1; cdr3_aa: CASSVESGIQIMFF; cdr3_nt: TGTGCCAGCAGCGTAGAGAGCGGGATACAGATAATGTTCTTC
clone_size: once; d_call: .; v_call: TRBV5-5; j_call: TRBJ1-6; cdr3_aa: CASSLVSALRHNSPLHF; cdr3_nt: TGTGCCAGCAGCTTGGTGTCCGCCCTGAGACATAATTCACCCCTCCACTTT
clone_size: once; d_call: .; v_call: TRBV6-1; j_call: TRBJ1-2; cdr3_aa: CASDRDNYGYTF; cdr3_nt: TGTGCCAGCGACCGGGACAACTATGGCTACACCTTC
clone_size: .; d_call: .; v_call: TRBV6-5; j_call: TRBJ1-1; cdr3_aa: CASSRQINTEAFF; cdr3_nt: TGTGCCAGCAGTCGACAAATAAACACTGAAGCTTTCTTT
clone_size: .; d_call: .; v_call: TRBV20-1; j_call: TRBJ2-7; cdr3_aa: CSAGAGAEQYF; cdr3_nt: TGCAGTGCAGGGGCAGGAGCCGAGCAGTACTTC
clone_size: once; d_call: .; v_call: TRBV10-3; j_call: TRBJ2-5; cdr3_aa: CATKGPGGETQYF; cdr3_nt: TGTGCCACCAAGGGCCCCGGGGGAGAGACCCAGTACTTC
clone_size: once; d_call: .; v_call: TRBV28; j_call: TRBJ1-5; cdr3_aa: CASSFEGWNQPQHF; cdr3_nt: TGTGCCAGCAGTTTTGAGGGGTGGAATCAGCCCCAGCATTTT
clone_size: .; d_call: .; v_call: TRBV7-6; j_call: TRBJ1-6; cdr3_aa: CASSPQAYNSPLHF; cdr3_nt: TGTGCCAGCAGCCCCCAGGCCTATAATTCACCCCTCCACTTT
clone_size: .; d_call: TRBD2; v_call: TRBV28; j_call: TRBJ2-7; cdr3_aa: CASRPGTRAYGKKYF; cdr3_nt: TGTGCCAGCAGACCGGGGACTAGAGCTTATGGGAAAAAGTACTTC
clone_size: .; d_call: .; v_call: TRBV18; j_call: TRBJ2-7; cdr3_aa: CASSPRTREDEQYF; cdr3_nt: TGTGCCAGCTCACCACGGACAAGGGAGGACGAGCAGTACTTC
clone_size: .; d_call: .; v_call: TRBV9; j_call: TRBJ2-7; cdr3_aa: CASSVEGYYEQYF; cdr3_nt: TGTGCCAGCAGCGTGGAAGGGTACTACGAGCAGTACTTC
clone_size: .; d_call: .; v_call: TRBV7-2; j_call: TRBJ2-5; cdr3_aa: CASSFGPGGQGTQYF; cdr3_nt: TGTGCCAGCAGCTTTGGGCCCGGAGGGCAAGGGACCCAGTACTTC
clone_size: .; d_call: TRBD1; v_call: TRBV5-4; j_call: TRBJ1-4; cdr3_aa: CASSRGQGSEKLFF; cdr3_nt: TGTGCCAGCAGCAGGGGACAGGGCAGTGAAAAACTGTTTTTT
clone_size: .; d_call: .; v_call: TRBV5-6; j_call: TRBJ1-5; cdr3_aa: CASSAGVGDQPQHF; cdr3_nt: TGTGCCAGCAGCGCGGGGGTAGGGGATCAGCCCCAGCATTTT
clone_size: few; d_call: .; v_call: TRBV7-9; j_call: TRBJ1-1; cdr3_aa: CASSYDTEAFF; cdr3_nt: TGTGCCAGCAGCTATGACACTGAAGCTTTCTTT
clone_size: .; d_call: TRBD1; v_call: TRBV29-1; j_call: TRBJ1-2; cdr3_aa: CSVGDRAFYGYTF; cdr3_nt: TGCAGCGTCGGGGACAGGGCCTTCTATGGCTACACCTTC
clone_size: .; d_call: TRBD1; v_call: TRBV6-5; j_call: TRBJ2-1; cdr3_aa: CASSYDRVSNEQFF; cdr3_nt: TGTGCCAGCAGTTACGACAGGGTGTCCAATGAGCAGTTCTTC
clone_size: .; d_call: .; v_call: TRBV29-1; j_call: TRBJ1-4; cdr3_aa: CSVGTGNGPNEKLFF; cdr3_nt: TGCAGCGTGGGAACAGGGAATGGGCCTAATGAAAAACTGTTTTTT
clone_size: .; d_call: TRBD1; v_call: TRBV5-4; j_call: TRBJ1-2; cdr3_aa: CASSPDREVGYTF; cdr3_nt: TGTGCCAGCAGCCCGGACAGGGAGGTCGGCTACACCTTC
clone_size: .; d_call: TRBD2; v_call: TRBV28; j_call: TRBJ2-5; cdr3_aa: CASTTLETSGRETQYF; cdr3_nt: TGTGCCAGCACCACTTTGGAGACTAGCGGAAGGGAGACCCAGTACTTC
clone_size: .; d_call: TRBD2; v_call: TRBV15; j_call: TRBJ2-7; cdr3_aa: CAIKRDLPSYEQYF; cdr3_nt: TGTGCCATCAAGCGGGACTTACCCTCCTACGAGCAGTACTTC
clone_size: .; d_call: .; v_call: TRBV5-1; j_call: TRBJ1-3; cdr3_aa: CASSLTTDSGNTIYF; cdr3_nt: TGCGCCAGCAGCCTTACAACAGACTCTGGAAACACCATATATTTT
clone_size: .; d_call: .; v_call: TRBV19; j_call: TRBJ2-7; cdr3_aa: CASSSSSRGRPYEQYF; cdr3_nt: TGTGCCAGTAGTTCGTCTTCGCGCGGGCGACCCTACGAGCAGTACTTC
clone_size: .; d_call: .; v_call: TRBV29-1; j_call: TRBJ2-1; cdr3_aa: CSVEVGDSRFF; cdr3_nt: TGCAGCGTTGAGGTCGGTGACTCACGATTCTTC
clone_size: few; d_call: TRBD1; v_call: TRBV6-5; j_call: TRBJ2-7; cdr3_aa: CASSSTGSYEQYF; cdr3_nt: TGTGCCAGCTCGTCGACAGGGTCCTACGAGCAGTACTTC